The present T cell receptor (beta chain) was sequenced within a study of blood T cell repertoires in COVID-19. Study background: Spain, Italy and the United States supplied samples that represented acute and convalescent COVID-19. PBMCs, B-cell-depleted T cells, or T cells provided the cDNA or gDNA that made up the material.

Authors' methods: Nucleated cell counts were estimated from reference gene primer amplification. Sequenced by immunoSEQ multiplex PCR; TCRdb stores in-frame clones only, minus some. D and trimming were read from the DNA, whereas the V and J calls and clone size are those reported in that table. The table records around 300,000 clones, about 85% of them present only once. V lost 2 bases and J 1 base, leaving 10 bases between the germline ends. The V gene's germline CDR1 is SGHRS and CDR2 YFSETQ. This CDR3 has 15 residues. Sequenced sample: peripheral blood. V and J are TRBV5-1 and TRBJ2-1; TRBD2 might be the D (5 bases). The sequence was collected from a human donor in a cohort sampled during active COVID-19. CDR3 sequence: CASSLWSGSYNEQFF. The DNA for the CDR3 is TGCGCCAGCAGCTTATGGAGCGGTTCCTACAATGAGCAGTTCTTC.